The present T cell receptor beta chain was sequenced within a study of T cell changes during pregnancy in multiple sclerosis. The table came from immunoSEQ multiplex PCR; TCRdb's copy has only in-frame clones and leaves some out. The sample lists tens of thousands of clones; about 90% were seen once. V was pared by 6 bases and J by 7 bases, with 11 bases of the junction left unmatched. CDR1 is MNHEY, CDR2 SMNVEV, per germline (reference sequence). The CDR3 has 15 residues. The sequencing used peripheral blood, collected before pregnancy. This TCR was sampled from a female donor with multiple sclerosis, enrolled in a pregnancy study. This chain uses TRBV27 with TRBJ1-1; 10 bases line up with TRBD1. This chain's CDR3 is CASSPEGTGVREAFF. The DNA of the CDR3 is TGTGCCAGCAGCCCAGAGGGGACAGGGGTTCGTGAAGCTTTCTTT.